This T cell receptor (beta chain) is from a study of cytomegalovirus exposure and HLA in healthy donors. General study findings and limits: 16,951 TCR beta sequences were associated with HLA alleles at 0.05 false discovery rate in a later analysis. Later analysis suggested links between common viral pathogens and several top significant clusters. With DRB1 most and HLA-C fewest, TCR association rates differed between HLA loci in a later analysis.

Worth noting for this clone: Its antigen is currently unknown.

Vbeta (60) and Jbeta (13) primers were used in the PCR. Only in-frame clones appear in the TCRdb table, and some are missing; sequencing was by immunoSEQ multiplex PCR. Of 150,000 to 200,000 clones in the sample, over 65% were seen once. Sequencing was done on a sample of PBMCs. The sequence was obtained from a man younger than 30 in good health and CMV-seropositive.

Written as DNA, the CDR3 is TGCGCCAGCAGCCAAGATGGGAAGCAGGGATCTGGAAACACCATATATTTT. Residues: CASSQDGKQGSGNTIYF. The chain employs TRBV4-1 and TRBJ1-3; possibly TRBD1 for D (5 bases). In germline, CDR1 is MGHRA, CDR2 YSYEKL. V was pared by 0 bases and J by 1 base, with 13 bases between. CDR3 length: 17 amino acids.